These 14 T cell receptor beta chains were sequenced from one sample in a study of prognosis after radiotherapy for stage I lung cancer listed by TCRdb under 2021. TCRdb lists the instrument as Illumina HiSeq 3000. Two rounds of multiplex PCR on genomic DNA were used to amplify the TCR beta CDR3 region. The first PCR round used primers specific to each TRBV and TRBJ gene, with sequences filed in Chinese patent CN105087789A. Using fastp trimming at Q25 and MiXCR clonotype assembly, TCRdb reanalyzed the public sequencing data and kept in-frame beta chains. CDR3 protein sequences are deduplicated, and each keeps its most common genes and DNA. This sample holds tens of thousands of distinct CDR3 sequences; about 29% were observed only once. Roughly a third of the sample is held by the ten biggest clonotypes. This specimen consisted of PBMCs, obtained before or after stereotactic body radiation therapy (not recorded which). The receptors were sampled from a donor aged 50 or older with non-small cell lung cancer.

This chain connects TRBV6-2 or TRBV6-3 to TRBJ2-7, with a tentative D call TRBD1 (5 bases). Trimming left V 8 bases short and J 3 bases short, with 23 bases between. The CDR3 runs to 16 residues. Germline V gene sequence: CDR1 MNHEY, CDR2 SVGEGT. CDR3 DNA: TGTGCCAGCCGTCCGGCAGTAGGGGCGCATTACTACGAGCAGTACTTC. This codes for CASRPAVGAHYYEQYF.

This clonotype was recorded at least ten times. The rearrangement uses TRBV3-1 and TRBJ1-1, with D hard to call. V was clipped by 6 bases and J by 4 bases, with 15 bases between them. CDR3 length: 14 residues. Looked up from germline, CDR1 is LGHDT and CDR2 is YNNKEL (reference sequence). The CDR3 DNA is TGTGCCAGCAGTCATGTGAGGGATGGCACTGAAGCTTTCTTT. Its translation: CASSHVRDGTEAFF.

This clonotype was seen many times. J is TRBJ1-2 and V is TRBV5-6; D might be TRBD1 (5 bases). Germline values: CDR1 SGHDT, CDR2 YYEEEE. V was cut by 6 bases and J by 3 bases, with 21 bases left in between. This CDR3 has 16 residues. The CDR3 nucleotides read TGTGCCAGCATCGCCGAAAACGGGGCGGCTTACTATGGCTACACCTTC. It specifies CASIAENGAAYYGYTF.

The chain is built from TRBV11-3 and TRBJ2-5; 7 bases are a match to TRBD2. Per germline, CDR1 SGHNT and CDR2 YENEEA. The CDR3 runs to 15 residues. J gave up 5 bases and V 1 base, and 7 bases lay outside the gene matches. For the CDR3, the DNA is TGTGCCAGCAGCTTAGGGGGCAGCGGGAAGGAGACCCAGTACTTC. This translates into CASSLGGSGKETQYF. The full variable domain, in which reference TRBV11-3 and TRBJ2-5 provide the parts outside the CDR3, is EAGVVQSPRYKIIEKKQPVAFWCNPISGHNTLYWYLQNLGQGPELLIRYENEEAVDDSQLPKDRFSAERLKGVDSTLKIQPAELGDSAVYLCASSLGGSGKETQYFGPGTRLLVL.

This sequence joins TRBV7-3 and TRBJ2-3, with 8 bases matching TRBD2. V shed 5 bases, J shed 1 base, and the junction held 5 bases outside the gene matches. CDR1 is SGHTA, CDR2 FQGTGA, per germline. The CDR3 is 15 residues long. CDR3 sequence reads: CASSLSGKGTDTQYF. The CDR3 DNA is TGTGCCAGCAGCCTTAGCGGGAAAGGCACAGATACGCAGTATTTT.

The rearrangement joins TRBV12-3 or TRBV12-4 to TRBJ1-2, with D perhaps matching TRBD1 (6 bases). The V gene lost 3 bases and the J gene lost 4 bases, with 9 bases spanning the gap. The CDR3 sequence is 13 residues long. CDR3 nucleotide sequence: TGTGCCAGCAGTTTCGACAGGTCCTATGGCTACACCTTC. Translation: CASSFDRSYGYTF.

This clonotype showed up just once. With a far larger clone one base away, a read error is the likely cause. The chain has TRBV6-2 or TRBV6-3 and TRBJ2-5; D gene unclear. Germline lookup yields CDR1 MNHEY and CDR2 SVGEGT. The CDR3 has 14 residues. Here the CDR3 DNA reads TGTGCCAGCAGCGCCAAGAGGTACCAAGAGTCCCAGTACTTC. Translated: CASSAKRYQESQYF.

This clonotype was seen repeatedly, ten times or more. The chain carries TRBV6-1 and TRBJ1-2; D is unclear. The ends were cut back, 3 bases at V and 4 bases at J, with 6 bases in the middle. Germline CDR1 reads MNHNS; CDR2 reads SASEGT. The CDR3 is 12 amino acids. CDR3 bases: TGTGCCAGCAGTGACCCTTTCTATGGCTACACCTTC. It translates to CASSDPFYGYTF.

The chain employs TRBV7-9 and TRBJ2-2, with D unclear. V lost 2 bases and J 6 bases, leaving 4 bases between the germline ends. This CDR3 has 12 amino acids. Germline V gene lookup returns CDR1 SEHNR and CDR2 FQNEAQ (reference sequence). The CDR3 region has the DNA TGTGCCAGCAGCTTAATTTCCGGGGAGCTGTTTTTT. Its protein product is CASSLISGELFF.

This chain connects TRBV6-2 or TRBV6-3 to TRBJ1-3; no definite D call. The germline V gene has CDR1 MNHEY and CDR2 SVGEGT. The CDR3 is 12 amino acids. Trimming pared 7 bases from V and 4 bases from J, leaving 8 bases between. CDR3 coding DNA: TGTGCCAGCACGGGAGGAGGAAACACCATATATTTT. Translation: CASTGGGNTIYF.

This CDR3 reads CASSYVRGRITDTQYF. The DNA of the CDR3 is TGTGCCAGCAGTTACGTCCGGGGCCGTATCACAGATACGCAGTATTTT. This chain connects TRBV6-2 or TRBV6-3 to TRBJ2-3; D could derive from TRBD1 or TRBD2 (5 bases each). The V gene's germline CDR1 is MNHEY and CDR2 SVGEGT. CDR3 length equals 16 residues. Trimming removed 2 bases from V and 2 bases from J, with 14 bases in between.

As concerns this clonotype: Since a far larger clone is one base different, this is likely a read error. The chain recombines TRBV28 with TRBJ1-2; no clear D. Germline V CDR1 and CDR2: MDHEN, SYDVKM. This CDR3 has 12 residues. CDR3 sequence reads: CATSYYDYGYTF. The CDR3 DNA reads TGTGCCACCAGTTATTACGACTATGGCTACACCTTC.

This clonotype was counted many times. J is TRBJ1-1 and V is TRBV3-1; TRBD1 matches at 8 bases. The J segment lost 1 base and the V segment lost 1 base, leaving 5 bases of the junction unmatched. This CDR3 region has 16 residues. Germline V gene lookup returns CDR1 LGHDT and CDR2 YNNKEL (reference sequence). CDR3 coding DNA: TGTGCCAGCAGCCAAGCTAACAGGGGGGGGAACACTGAAGCTTTCTTT. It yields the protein CASSQANRGGNTEAFF.

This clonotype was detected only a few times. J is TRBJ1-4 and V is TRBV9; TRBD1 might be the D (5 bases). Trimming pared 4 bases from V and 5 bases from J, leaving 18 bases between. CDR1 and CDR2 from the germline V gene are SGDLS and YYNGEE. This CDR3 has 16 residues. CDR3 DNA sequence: TGTGCCAGCAGCTCCGATCTGCAGGGAAGGAATGAAAAACTGTTTTTT. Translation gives CASSSDLQGRNEKLFF.